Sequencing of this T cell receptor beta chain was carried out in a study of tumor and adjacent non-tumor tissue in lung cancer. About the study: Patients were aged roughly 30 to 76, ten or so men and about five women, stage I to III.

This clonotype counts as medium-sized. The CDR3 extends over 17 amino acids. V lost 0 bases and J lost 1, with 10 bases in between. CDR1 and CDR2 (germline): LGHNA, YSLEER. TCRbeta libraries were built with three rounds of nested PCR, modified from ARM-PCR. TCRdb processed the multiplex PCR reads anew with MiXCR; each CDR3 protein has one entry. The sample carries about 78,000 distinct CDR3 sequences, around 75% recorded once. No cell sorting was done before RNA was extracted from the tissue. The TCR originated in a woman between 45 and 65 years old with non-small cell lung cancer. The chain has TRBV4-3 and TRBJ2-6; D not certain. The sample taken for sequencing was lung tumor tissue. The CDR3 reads CASSQDAGLSGANVLTF. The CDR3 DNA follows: TGCGCCAGCAGCCAAGACGCAGGTTTATCTGGGGCCAACGTCCTGACTTTC.